This TCR beta chain was captured in a study of shared T cell receptors in the human thymus. The table came from immunoSEQ multiplex PCR; TCRdb's copy has only in-frame clones and leaves some out. This table has hundreds of thousands of clones, 87% appearing once. The germline V gene encodes CDR1 MNHEY and CDR2 SMNVEV (reference sequence). The germline V and J ends were trimmed by 6 bases and 0 bases, with 12 bases remaining between them. This CDR3 contains 15 residues. These records were also assigned to another study, of human thymus T cells. That paper states: It looked as if thymic and blood repertoires used V and J genes in a biased way. Overlap was high between thymic repertoires from unrelated individuals, as reported in related research.

The chain uses TRBV27 and TRBJ1-5, with D possibly being TRBD1 (5 bases). This TCR was recovered from a boy in the first two years of life with a congenital heart defect. Specimen: thymocytes. The CDR3 reads CASSHRSNSNQPQHF. Written as DNA, the CDR3 is TGTGCCAGCAGCCACAGGTCTAATAGCAATCAGCCCCAGCATTTT.